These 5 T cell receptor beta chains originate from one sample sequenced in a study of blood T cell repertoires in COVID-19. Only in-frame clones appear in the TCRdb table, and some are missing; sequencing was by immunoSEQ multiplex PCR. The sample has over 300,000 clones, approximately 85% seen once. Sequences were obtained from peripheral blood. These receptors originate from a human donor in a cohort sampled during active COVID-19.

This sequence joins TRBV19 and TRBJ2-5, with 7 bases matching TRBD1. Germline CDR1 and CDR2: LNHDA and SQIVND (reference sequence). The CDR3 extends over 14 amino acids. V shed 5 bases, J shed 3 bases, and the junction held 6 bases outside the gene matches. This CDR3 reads CASSGRDSEETQYF. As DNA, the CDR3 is TGTGCCAGTAGTGGACGGGACAGCGAAGAGACCCAGTACTTC.

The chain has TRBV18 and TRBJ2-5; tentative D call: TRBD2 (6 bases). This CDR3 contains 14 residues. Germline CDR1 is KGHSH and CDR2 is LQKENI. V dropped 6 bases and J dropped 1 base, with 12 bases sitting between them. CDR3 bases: TGTGCCAGCTCTCCCATTAGCGGCCAAGAGACCCAGTACTTC. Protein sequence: CASSPISGQETQYF.

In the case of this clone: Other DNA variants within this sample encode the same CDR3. CDR3 sequence: CAWSVQGNTEAFF. In nucleotides, the CDR3 is TGTGCCTGGAGTGTTCAGGGGAACACTGAAGCTTTCTTT. J is TRBJ1-1 and V is TRBV30; tentatively, D is TRBD1 (5 bases). Between the trimmed V and J ends, which lost 0 bases and 1 base, there was a span of 6 bases. The CDR3 consists of 13 residues. CDR1 GTSNPN and CDR2 SVGIG come from the germline V gene (reference sequence).

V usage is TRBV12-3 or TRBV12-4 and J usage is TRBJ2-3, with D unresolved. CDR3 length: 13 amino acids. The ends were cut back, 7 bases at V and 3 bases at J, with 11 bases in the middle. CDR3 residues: CASTLASTDTQYF. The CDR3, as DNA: TGTGCCAGCACCTTAGCTAGTACAGATACGCAGTATTTT.

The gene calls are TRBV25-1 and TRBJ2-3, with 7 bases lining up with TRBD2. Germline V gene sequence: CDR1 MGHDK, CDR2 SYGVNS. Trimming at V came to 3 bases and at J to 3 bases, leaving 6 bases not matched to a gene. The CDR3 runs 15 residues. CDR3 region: CASSEERLATDTQYF. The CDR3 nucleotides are TGTGCCAGCAGTGAGGAGAGACTAGCAACAGATACGCAGTATTTT.